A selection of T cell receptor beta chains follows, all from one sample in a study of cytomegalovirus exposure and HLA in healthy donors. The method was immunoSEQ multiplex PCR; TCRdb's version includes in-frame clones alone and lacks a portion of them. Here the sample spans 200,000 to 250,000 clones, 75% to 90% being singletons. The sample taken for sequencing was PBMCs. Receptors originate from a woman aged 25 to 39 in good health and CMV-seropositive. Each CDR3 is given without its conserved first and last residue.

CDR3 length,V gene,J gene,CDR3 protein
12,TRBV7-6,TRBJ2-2,ASSHFGGTGELF
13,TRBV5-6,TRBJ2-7,ASSGGTGGLYEQY
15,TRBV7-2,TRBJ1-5,ASSLGLTGQSNQPQH
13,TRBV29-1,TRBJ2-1,SVVGGRDSYNEQF
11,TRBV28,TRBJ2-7,ASSSGDSYEQY
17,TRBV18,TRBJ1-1,ASSPQEYRGTGGNTEAF
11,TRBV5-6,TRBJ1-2,ASSLARTGGYT
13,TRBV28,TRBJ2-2,ASSGTELNTGELF
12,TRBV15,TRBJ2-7,ATSGRALFHEQY
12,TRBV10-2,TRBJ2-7,ASSGDGRRYEQY
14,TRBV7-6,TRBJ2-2,ASSLGLTTNTGELF
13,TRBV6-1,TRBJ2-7,ASSEPGLAAYEQY
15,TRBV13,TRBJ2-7,ASSLGSQGLSSYEQY
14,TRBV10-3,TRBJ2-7,AISDLTSGRAHEQY
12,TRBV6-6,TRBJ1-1,ASSGTGGYTEAF